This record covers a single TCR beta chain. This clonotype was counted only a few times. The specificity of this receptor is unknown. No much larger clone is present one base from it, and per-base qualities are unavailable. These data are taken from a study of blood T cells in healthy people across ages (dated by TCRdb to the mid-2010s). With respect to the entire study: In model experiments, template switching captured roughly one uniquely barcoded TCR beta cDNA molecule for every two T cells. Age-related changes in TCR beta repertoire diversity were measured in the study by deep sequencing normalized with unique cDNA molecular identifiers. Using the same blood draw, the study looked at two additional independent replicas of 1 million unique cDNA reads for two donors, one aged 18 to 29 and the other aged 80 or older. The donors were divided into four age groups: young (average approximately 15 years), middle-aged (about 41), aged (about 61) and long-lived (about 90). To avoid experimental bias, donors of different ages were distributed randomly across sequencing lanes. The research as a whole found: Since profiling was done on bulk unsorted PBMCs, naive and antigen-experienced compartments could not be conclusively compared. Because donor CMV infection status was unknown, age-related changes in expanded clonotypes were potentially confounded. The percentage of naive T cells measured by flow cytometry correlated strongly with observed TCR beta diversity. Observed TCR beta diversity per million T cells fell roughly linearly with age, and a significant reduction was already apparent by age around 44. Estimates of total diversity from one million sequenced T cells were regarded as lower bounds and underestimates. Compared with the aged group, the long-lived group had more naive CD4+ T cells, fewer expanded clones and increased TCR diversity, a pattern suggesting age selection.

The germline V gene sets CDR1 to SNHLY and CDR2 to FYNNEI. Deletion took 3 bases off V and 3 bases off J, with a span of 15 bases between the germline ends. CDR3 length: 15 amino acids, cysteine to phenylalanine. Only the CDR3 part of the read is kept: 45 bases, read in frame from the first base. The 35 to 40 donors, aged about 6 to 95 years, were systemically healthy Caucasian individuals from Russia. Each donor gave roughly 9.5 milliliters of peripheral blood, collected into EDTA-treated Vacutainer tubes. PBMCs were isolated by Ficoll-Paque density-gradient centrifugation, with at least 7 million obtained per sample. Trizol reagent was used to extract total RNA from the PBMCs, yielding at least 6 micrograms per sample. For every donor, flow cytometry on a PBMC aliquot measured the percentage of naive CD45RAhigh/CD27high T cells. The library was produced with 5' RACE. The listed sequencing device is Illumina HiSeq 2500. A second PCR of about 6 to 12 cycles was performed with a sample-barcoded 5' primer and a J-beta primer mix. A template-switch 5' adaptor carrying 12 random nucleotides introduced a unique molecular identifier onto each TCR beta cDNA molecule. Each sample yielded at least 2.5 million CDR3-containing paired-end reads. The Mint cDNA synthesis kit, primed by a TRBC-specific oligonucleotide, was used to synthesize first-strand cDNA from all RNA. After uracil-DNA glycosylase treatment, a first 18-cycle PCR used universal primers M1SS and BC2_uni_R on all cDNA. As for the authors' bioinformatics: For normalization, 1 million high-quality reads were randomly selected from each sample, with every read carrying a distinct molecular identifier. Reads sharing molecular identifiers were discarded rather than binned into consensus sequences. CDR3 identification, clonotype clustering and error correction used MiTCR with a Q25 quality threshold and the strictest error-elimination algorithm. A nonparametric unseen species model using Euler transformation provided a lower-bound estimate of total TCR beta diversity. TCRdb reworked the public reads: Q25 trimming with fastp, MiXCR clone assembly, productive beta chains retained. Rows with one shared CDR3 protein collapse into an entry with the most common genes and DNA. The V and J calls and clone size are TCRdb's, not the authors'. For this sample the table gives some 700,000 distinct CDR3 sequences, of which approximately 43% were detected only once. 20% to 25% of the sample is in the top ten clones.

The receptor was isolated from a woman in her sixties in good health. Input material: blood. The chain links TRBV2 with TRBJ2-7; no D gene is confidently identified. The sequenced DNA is TGTGCCAGCAGTGAGGCTCGCACCCAAAGCTACGAGCAGTACTTC. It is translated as CASSEARTQSYEQYF. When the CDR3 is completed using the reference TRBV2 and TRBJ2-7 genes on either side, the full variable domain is EPEVTQTPSHQVTQMGQEVILRCVPISNHLYFYWYRQILGQKVEFLVSFYNNEISEKSEIFDDQFSVERPDGSNFTLKIRSTKLEDSAMYFCASSEARTQSYEQYFGPGTRLTVT.